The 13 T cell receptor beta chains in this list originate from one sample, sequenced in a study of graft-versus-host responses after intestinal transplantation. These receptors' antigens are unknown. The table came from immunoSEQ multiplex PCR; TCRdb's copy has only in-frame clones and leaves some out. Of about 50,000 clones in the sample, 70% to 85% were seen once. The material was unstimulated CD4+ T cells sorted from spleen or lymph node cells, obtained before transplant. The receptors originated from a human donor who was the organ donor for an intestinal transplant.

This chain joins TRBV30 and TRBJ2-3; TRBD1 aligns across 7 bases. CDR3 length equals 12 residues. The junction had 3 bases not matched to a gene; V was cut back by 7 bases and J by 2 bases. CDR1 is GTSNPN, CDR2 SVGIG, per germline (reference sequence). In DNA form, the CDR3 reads TGTGCCTACAGGGGTCCCACAGATACGCAGTATTTT. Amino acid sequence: CAYRGPTDTQYF.

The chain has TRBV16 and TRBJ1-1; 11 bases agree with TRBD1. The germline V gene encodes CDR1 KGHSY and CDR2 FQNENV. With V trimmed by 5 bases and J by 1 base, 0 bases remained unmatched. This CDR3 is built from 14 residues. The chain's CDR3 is CASSGQGANTEAFF. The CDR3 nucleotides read TGTGCCAGCAGCGGACAGGGGGCGAACACTGAAGCTTTCTTT.

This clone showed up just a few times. CDR3 amino acids: CASPSGSSYNEQFF. The DNA of the CDR3 is TGTGCCAGCCCTAGCGGGAGCTCCTACAATGAGCAGTTCTTC. The V gene is TRBV2, the J gene TRBJ2-1; 10 nucleotides line up with TRBD2. Trimming took 8 bases from V and 0 from J; bases not matched to a gene: 1. The V gene's germline CDR1 is SNHLY and CDR2 FYNNEI. This CDR3 is built from 14 residues. Using reference TRBV2 and TRBJ2-1 for the parts outside the CDR3, the full variable domain is EPEVTQTPSHQVTQMGQEVILRCVPISNHLYFYWYRQILGQKVEFLVSFYNNEISEKSEIFDDQFSVERPDGSNFTLKIRSTKLEDSAMYFCASPSGSSYNEQFFGPGTRLTVL.

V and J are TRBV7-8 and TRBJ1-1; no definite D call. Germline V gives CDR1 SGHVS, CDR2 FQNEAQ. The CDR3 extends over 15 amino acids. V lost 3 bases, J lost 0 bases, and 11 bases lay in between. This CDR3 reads CASSFWGNLNTEAFF. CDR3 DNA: TGTGCCAGCAGCTTTTGGGGTAACTTGAACACTGAAGCTTTCTTT.

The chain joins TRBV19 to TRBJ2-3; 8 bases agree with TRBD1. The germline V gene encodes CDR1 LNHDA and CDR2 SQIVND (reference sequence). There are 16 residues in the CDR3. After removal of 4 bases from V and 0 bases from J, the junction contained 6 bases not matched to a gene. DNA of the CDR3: TGTGCCAGTAGTACTCGACAGGGGTGGAGCACAGATACGCAGTATTTT. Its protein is CASSTRQGWSTDTQYF.

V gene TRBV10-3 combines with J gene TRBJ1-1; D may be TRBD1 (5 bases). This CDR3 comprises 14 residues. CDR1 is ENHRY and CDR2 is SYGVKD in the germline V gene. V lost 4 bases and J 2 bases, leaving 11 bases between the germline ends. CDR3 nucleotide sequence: TGTGCCATCAGTGGGCGGACAAGAAACACTGAAGCTTTCTTT. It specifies CAISGRTRNTEAFF.

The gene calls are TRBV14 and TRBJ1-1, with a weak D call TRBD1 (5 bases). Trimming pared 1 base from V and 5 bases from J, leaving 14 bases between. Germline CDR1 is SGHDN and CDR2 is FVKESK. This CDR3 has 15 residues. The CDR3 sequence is CASSQGAGWSTEAFF. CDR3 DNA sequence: TGTGCCAGCAGCCAAGGGGCAGGGTGGAGTACTGAAGCTTTCTTT.

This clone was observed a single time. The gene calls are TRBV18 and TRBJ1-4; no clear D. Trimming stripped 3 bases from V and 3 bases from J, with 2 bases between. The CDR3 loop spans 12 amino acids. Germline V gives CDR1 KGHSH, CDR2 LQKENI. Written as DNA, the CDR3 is TGTGCCAGCTCACCCTCTAATGAAAAACTGTTTTTT. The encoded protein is CASSPSNEKLFF.

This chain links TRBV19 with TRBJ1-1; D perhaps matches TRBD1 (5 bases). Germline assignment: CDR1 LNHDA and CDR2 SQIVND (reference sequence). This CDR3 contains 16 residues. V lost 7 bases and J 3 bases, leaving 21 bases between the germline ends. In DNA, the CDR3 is TGTGCCAGTAACCTCAGTCCCTCGTGGGGGTACACTGAAGCTTTCTTT. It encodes CASNLSPSWGYTEAFF.

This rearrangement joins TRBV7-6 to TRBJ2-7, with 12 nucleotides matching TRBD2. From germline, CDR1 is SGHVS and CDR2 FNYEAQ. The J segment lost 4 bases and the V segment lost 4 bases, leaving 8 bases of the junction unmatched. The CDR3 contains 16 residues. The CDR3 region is CASSSQLAGGLYEQYF. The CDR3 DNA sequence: TGTGCCAGCAGCTCCCAGCTAGCGGGAGGGCTGTACGAGCAGTACTTC.

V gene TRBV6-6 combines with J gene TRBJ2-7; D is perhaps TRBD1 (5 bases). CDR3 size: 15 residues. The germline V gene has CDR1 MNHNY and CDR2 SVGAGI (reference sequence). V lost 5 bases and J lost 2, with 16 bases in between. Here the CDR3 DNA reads TGTGCCAGCAGTGCCCAGGGTTGGAGAGCCTACGAGCAGTACTTC. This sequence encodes CASSAQGWRAYEQYF.

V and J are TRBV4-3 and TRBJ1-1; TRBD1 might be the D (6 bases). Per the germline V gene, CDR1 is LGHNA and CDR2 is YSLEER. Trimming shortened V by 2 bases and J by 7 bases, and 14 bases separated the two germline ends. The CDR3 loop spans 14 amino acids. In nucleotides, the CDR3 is TGCGCCAGCAGCCAATTTGGGTTAGGGGGTGAAGCTTTCTTT. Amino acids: CASSQFGLGGEAFF.

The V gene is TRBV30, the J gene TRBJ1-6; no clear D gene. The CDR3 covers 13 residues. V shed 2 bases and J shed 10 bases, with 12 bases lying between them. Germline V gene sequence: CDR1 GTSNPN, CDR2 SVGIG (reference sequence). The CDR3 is CAWSYQADSPLHF. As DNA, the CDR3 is TGTGCCTGGAGTTACCAGGCGGACTCACCCCTCCACTTT.